These 9 T cell receptor beta chains were all obtained from the same sample, sequenced in a study of beta chain features in type 1 diabetes. Expressed TCRB transcripts were sequenced after all isolated RNA was converted to cDNA. The data were produced by immunoSEQ multiplex PCR, yet TCRdb's version contains in-frame clones alone and is incomplete. The profile shows around 340,000 clones, approximately 8% of them singletons. Sequenced input: central memory CD4+ T cells from blood. These receptors originate from a woman aged 18-35 years in good health.

This clone was seen a few times. J is TRBJ2-5 and V is TRBV7-8, with D hard to call. This CDR3 has 12 residues. V was cut by 5 bases and J by 0 bases, with 4 bases left in between. The germline V gene has CDR1 SGHVS and CDR2 FQNEAQ. The CDR3 bases are TGTGCCAGCAGCCGCAACCAAGAGACCCAGTACTTC. As protein: CASSRNQETQYF. Variable domain in full (rest from reference TRBV7-8 and TRBJ2-5): GAGVSQSPRYKVAKRGQDVALRCDPISGHVSLFWYQQALGQGPEFLTYFQNEAQLDKSGLPSDRFFAERPEGSVSTLKIQRTQQEDSAVYLCASSRNQETQYFGPGTRLLVL.

The chain has TRBV5-1 and TRBJ1-4; D not certain. Trimming shortened V by 0 bases and J by 7 bases, and 7 bases separated the two germline ends. Germline CDR1 reads SGHRS; CDR2 reads YFSETQ. This CDR3 contains 13 residues. The chain's CDR3 is CASSLAEAEKLFF. For the CDR3, the DNA is TGCGCCAGCAGCTTGGCGGAGGCTGAAAAACTGTTTTTT.

The chain carries TRBV10-3 and TRBJ2-1; 12 positions agree with TRBD2. Germline CDR1 is ENHRY and CDR2 is SYGVKD. The J segment lost 2 bases and the V segment lost 1 base, leaving 6 bases of the junction unmatched. The CDR3 contains 18 residues. For the CDR3, the DNA is TGTGCCATCAGTGAGTTTCGACTAGCGGGAGCCCCCTACAATGAGCAGTTCTTC. This translates into CAISEFRLAGAPYNEQFF.

This clone was counted between two and nine times. The gene calls are TRBV29-1 and TRBJ2-3, with 9 nucleotides matching TRBD2. The CDR3 runs to 15 residues. CDR1 is SQVTM, CDR2 ANQGSEA, per germline. J lost 4 bases, V lost 2 bases, and 7 bases had no gene match. The CDR3 spells CSVERLAGWADTQYF. Here the CDR3 DNA reads TGCAGCGTTGAAAGGCTAGCGGGATGGGCAGATACGCAGTATTTT.

This clone was seen a handful of times. The chain carries TRBV7-2 and TRBJ2-5; the D gene could be TRBD1 or TRBD2 (6 bases each). Per the germline V gene, CDR1 is SGHTA and CDR2 is FQGNSA. Trimming took 4 bases from V and 5 from J, leaving 14 bases between them. This CDR3 region has 14 residues. The CDR3 bases are TGTGCCAGCAGCTCGCAGGGGACTCGGGAGACCCAGTACTTC. Translating gives CASSSQGTRETQYF.

This chain connects TRBV6-6 to TRBJ2-5; 7 bases map to TRBD1. The germline gives CDR1 MNHNY, CDR2 SVGAGI (reference sequence). The junction had 9 bases not matched to a gene; V was cut back by 6 bases and J by 2 bases. The CDR3 has 15 amino acids. The chain's CDR3 is CASRRRTGGQETQYF. The CDR3 DNA reads as TGTGCCAGCAGGCGTCGGACAGGCGGGCAAGAGACCCAGTACTTC.

This clone was detected a few times. The gene calls are TRBV28 and TRBJ1-2, with 7 bases identical to TRBD1. V shed 2 bases, J shed 4 bases, and the junction held 4 bases outside the gene matches. CDR1 and CDR2 from the germline V gene are MDHEN and SYDVKM. This CDR3 comprises 14 residues. The CDR3 loop is CASSLPTGIYGYTF. The CDR3 DNA follows: TGTGCCAGCAGTTTACCGACAGGGATCTATGGCTACACCTTC.

The chain has TRBV6-1 and TRBJ2-5, with TRBD2 matching 9 bases. V gave up 8 bases and J gave up 7 bases; unmatched junction bases: 14. CDR3 length equals 15 residues. The germline CDR1 and CDR2 sequences are MNHNS and SASEGT. The CDR3 DNA is TGTGCCAGCTGTAATAGCGGGAGCGTCGGTGGGACCCAGTACTTC. It codes for CASCNSGSVGGTQYF.

The sample holds a few counts of this clone. The chain recombines TRBV10-2 with TRBJ2-1, with TRBD2 matching 11 bases. Trimming at V came to 6 bases and at J to 7 bases, leaving 8 bases not matched to a gene. Germline loops: CDR1 WSHSY, CDR2 SAAADI. The CDR3 contains 15 residues. CDR3: CASSDSGRALNEQFF. In nucleotides, the CDR3 is TGCGCCAGCAGCGATAGCGGGAGGGCCCTTAATGAGCAGTTCTTC.